This entry is about one T cell receptor delta chain. Its antigen is currently unknown. TCRdb has a much larger clone's protein, which differs at residue 3 from the translation of this DNA, likely because of a read error; what is shown is the protein translated from the DNA. The entry originates in a study of gamma delta lymphoproliferative disorders and STAT genes. Study-wide background: Each gamma-chain library started from at least 50 ng of genomic DNA, using the LymphoTrack Dx TCRG Assay. The EuroClonality-NGS protocol was used to prepare delta libraries.

The receptor sequences were amplified from genomic DNA of peripheral blood mononuclear cells. Controls were healthy adult blood donors matched for age and sex. TCRdb called clones anew from the multiplex PCR reads with CATT. The top ten clones hold about 70% of a sample with 710 or so delta-chain clones, about 1.7% of them seen once. The study, taken as a whole, reports: Patient gamma repertoires clustered apart from healthy controls; delta did not.

The germline CDR1 and CDR2 sequences are GEAIGNYY and EKD. This CDR3 comprises 15 residues. Material: blood. The rearrangement links TRDV2 to TRDJ1; TRDD3 might be the D (5 bases). The clonotype comes from a human donor in good health. The CDR3 loop is CASDTVGEYTDKLIF. The CDR3 nucleotides are TGTGCCAGTGACACCGTCGGGGAGTACACCGATAAACTCATCTTT.